This T cell receptor (beta chain) was identified in a study of blood T cell repertoires in COVID-19. Adults between about 18 and 89 years of age took part from approximately 24 US areas. Cohort allocation depended upon clinical history that participants reported. Germline V CDR1 and CDR2: SGDLS, YYNGEE. This CDR3 has 15 amino acids. V was clipped by 0 bases and J by 3 bases, with 12 bases between them. In the study's own analysis: Quantification of nucleated cells was approximated via reference gene primer amplification. The method was immunoSEQ multiplex PCR; TCRdb's version includes in-frame clones alone and lacks a portion of them. That table gives V, J and clone size, and the DNA gave D and trimming. Here the sample spans approximately 220,000 clones, roughly 88% being singletons. This clone has a single count.

This clonotype was obtained from a middle-aged woman with acute COVID-19. V and J are TRBV9 and TRBJ1-1; D is perhaps TRBD1 (5 bases). The sample comprised PBMCs or T cells enriched from blood (not recorded which). In DNA, the CDR3 is TGTGCCAGCAGCGTAGGGGGCCCTTGGGACACTGAAGCTTTCTTT. It encodes CASSVGGPWDTEAFF.